The next 24 T cell receptor beta chains were all read from a single sample in a study of blood T cell repertoires in COVID-19. Produced via immunoSEQ multiplex PCR; TCRdb's table is partial and in-frame only. The sample holds around 480,000 clones; around 90% are singletons and the top ten take about 0.7%. Sequenced: PBMCs or T cells enriched from blood (not recorded which). These receptors came from a woman aged 18-29 years who had recovered from COVID-19.

This chain connects TRBV5-4 to TRBJ2-3; 14 nucleotides match TRBD2. The V segment lost 4 bases and the J segment 6 bases; nucleotides outside the gene matches: 7. The CDR3 loop spans 16 amino acids. Germline V CDR1 and CDR2: SGHNT, YYREEE (reference sequence). The CDR3 is CASSPRTSGGRDTQYF. The CDR3 DNA sequence: TGTGCCAGCAGCCCCCGGACTAGCGGGGGGAGGGATACGCAGTATTTT.

The chain employs TRBV25-1 and TRBJ2-1; 11 bases line up with TRBD1. The CDR3 runs 15 residues. Germline trimming cut 3 bases from V and 9 bases from J; bases unmatched to any gene: 7. Germline CDR1 is MGHDK and CDR2 is SYGVNS. The CDR3 loop is CASSDTGQGETEQFF. In DNA, the CDR3 is TGTGCCAGCAGTGATACGGGACAGGGGGAAACTGAGCAGTTCTTC.

This clone has only one observation. The V call is TRBV5-5, the J call TRBJ1-2; the D gene is possibly TRBD1 (6 bases). This CDR3 has 15 residues. From germline, CDR1 is SGHKS and CDR2 YYEKEE (reference sequence). V was clipped by 4 bases and J by 4 bases, with 17 bases between them. Here the CDR3 DNA reads TGTGCCAGCAGCGTACAGGGTGGAAGTGCCTATGGCTACACCTTC. It translates to CASSVQGGSAYGYTF.

The V call is TRBV7-9, the J call TRBJ1-2, with 8 positions matching TRBD1. The V and J ends lost 2 bases and 2 bases, in that order; junction bases with no gene match: 1. The CDR3 covers 14 residues. CDR1 is SEHNR and CDR2 is FQNEAQ in the germline V gene (reference sequence). The CDR3 nucleotides read TGTGCCAGCAGCTTACAGGGGGCGAACTATGGCTACACCTTC. It codes for CASSLQGANYGYTF. The full variable domain, rest sourced from reference TRBV7-9 and TRBJ1-2, is DTGVSQNPRHKITKRGQNVTFRCDPISEHNRLYWYRQTLGQGPEFLTYFQNEAQLEKSRLLSDRFSAERPKGSFSTLEIQRTEQGDSAMYLCASSLQGANYGYTFGSGTRLTVV.

The chain joins TRBV7-9 to TRBJ1-2; 10 bases are shared with TRBD1. CDR3 length: 14 residues. V lost 5 bases to trimming and J lost 6 bases; unmatched junction nucleotides: 6. CDR1 SEHNR and CDR2 FQNEAQ come from the germline V gene (reference sequence). CDR3 coding DNA: TGTGCCAGCAGCCCCGGACAGGGGGTACATGGCTACACCTTC. The encoded protein is CASSPGQGVHGYTF.

This clone was detected only a few times. The chain couples TRBV7-2 to TRBJ1-2, with D tentatively TRBD1 (5 bases). The CDR3 contains 16 residues. The germline CDR1 and CDR2 sequences are SGHTA and FQGNSA. V lost 1 base, J lost 8 bases, and 20 bases lay in between. The DNA for the CDR3 is TGTGCCAGCAGCTTAGGCGCCCAGGGACTTTTAGGGGGCTACACCTTC. Translated: CASSLGAQGLLGGYTF.

This chain links TRBV15 with TRBJ2-7, with D possibly matching TRBD2 (5 bases). The CDR3 runs to 13 residues. Between the trimmed V and J ends, which lost 5 bases and 5 bases, there was a span of 13 bases. Germline V gene lookup returns CDR1 LNHNV and CDR2 YYDKDF (reference sequence). In DNA, the CDR3 is TGTGCCACCAGCGGCCGGGAAGGGCACGAGCAGTACTTC. Protein: CATSGREGHEQYF.

The chain couples TRBV28 to TRBJ1-2; 7 bases line up with TRBD1. This CDR3 has 14 amino acids. Per germline, CDR1 MDHEN and CDR2 SYDVKM. The junction had 9 bases not matched to a gene; V was cut back by 6 bases and J by 5 bases. For the CDR3, the DNA is TGTGCCAGCAGCTCCCCGACAGGGTATTATGGCTACACCTTC. Protein sequence: CASSSPTGYYGYTF.

The chain joins TRBV9 to TRBJ1-1, with D possibly being TRBD1 (5 bases). Trimming removed 1 base at V and 1 base at J, with 20 bases between. The CDR3 runs to 18 residues. The V gene's germline CDR1 is SGDLS and CDR2 YYNGEE. The CDR3 loop is CASSVTIGDPGKNTEAFF. Here the CDR3 DNA reads TGTGCCAGCAGCGTAACGATAGGAGACCCAGGGAAGAACACTGAAGCTTTCTTT.

This clone has a handful of counts. The rearrangement uses TRBV7-2 and TRBJ1-1, with D possibly matching TRBD1 (5 bases). This CDR3 is built from 15 residues. Germline lookup yields CDR1 SGHTA and CDR2 FQGNSA. Trimming cost V 5 bases and J 1 base, with 14 bases left between them. The CDR3 spells CASSINQGGNTEAFF. The CDR3 region has the DNA TGTGCCAGCAGCATCAACCAGGGTGGGAACACTGAAGCTTTCTTT. The full variable domain, rest sourced from reference TRBV7-2 and TRBJ1-1, is GAGVSQSPSNKVTEKGKDVELRCDPISGHTALYWYRQSLGQGLEFLIYFQGNSAPDKSGLPSDRFSAERTGGSVSTLTIQRTQQEDSAVYLCASSINQGGNTEAFFGQGTRLTVV.

This clone has just a few counts. The V gene is TRBV18, the J gene TRBJ2-5; possible D gene TRBD2, 5 bases. Deletions cut 3 bases from V and 2 bases from J, with 16 bases between. The germline CDR1 and CDR2 sequences are KGHSH and LQKENI. The CDR3 has 16 amino acids. CDR3 protein: CASSPLASLVQETQYF. The CDR3 DNA reads TGTGCCAGCTCACCCTTAGCGAGCCTCGTTCAAGAGACCCAGTACTTC.

CDR3 DNA: TGTGCCAGCGGGCAACGCAGCTCCTATAATTCACCCCTCCACTTT. Protein: CASGQRSSYNSPLHF. The V call is TRBV6-5, the J call TRBJ1-6, with D unclear. The germline gives CDR1 MNHEY, CDR2 SVGAGI. The CDR3 totals 15 residues. V gave up 8 bases and J gave up 0 bases, with 11 bases separating them.

This chain joins TRBV5-3 and TRBJ2-7; D is possibly TRBD1 (6 bases). TRBV5-3 is an open reading frame whose function is uncertain. V was clipped by 2 bases and J by 1 base, with 7 bases between them. This CDR3 is built from 13 residues. CDR3 amino acids: CARSFDRSYEQYF. The CDR3 nucleotides are TGTGCCAGAAGCTTTGACAGGTCCTACGAGCAGTACTTC.

The genes are TRBV27 and TRBJ2-7, with 8 bases matching TRBD1. V lost 4 bases, J lost 7 bases, and 9 bases stayed unmatched. The length of the CDR3 is 14 residues. Germline V gives CDR1 MNHEY, CDR2 SMNVEV (reference sequence). The CDR3 nucleotides are TGTGCCAGCAGTTCCCCGTGGACAGGGAGGGAGCAGTACTTC. Its protein is CASSSPWTGREQYF.

Worth noting for this clone: The junction does not match germline at one end; this may be a read error. This chain joins TRBV7-8 and TRBJ2-7; D not certain. The CDR3 totals 12 residues. Looked up from germline, CDR1 is SGHVS and CDR2 is FQNEAQ. The CDR3 reads CASSPPEDPAAF. CDR3 in DNA: TGTGCCAGCAGCCCCCCTGAGGATCCAGCCGCCTTC. Combining the CDR3 with reference TRBV7-8 and TRBJ2-7 gives the whole variable domain GAGVSQSPRYKVAKRGQDVALRCDPISGHVSLFWYQQALGQGPEFLTYFQNEAQLDKSGLPSDRFFAERPEGSVSTLKIQRTQQEDSAVYLCASSPPEDPAAFGPGTRLTVT.

The V call is TRBV5-1, the J call TRBJ2-1; perhaps TRBD2 as D (6 bases). The CDR3 contains 14 residues. The germline CDR1 and CDR2 sequences are SGHRS and YFSETQ. The ends were cut back, 0 bases at V and 6 bases at J, with 10 bases in the middle. This CDR3 is CASSLGRVSNEQFF. In DNA form, the CDR3 reads TGCGCCAGCAGCTTGGGGAGGGTTAGCAATGAGCAGTTCTTC.

This chain joins TRBV7-3 and TRBJ2-2; TRBD2 aligns across 13 bases. The germline V gene has CDR1 SGHTA and CDR2 FQGTGA. This CDR3 region has 17 residues. V was clipped by 5 bases and J by 7 bases; unmatched bases: 10. The CDR3 protein is CASSPGVTSGGFGELFF. The CDR3 DNA follows: TGTGCCAGCAGCCCCGGAGTGACTAGCGGGGGGTTCGGGGAGCTGTTTTTT.

The chain is built from TRBV5-1 and TRBJ2-5; D perhaps matches TRBD1 (5 bases). The CDR3 consists of 13 residues. The V end lost 3 bases, the J end lost 5 bases, and 11 bases lay between the germline ends. Germline CDR1 reads SGHRS; CDR2 reads YFSETQ. The CDR3 sequence: CASSSPPGETQYF. CDR3 coding DNA: TGCGCCAGCAGCTCCCCACCAGGGGAGACCCAGTACTTC. Supplemented by reference TRBV5-1 and TRBJ2-5, the full variable domain reads KAGVTQTPRYLIKTRGQQVTLSCSPISGHRSVSWYQQTPGQGLQFLFEYFSETQRNKGNFPGRFSGRQFSNSRSEMNVSTLELGDSALYLCASSSPPGETQYFGPGTRLLVL.

V is TRBV28 and J is TRBJ1-5, with TRBD1 as a possible D gene (6 bases). The ends were cut back, 2 bases at V and 0 bases at J, with 20 bases in the middle. CDR1 MDHEN and CDR2 SYDVKM come from the germline V gene. The CDR3 consists of 19 residues. The CDR3 protein is CASSLNRAGTLYSNQPQHF. DNA for the CDR3: TGTGCCAGCAGTTTAAATCGGGCCGGGACACTCTATAGCAATCAGCCCCAGCATTTT.

A few counts support this clone. The genes are TRBV9 and TRBJ2-3; possible D gene TRBD2, 5 bases. Germline loops: CDR1 SGDLS, CDR2 YYNGEE. This CDR3 has 16 residues. With 0 bases removed from V and 1 base from J, the gap between germline ends came to 12 bases. The chain's CDR3 is CASSVVTTEGTDTQYF. CDR3 DNA: TGTGCCAGCAGCGTAGTAACTACGGAGGGCACAGATACGCAGTATTTT.

This chain links TRBV6-4 with TRBJ2-7; a possible D gene is TRBD1 (5 bases). Germline V gene lookup returns CDR1 MRHNA and CDR2 SNTAGT. Trimming removed 5 bases from V and 6 bases from J, with 14 bases in between. CDR3 length equals 13 residues. The CDR3 here is CASSPDGQGEQYF. CDR3 sequence (DNA): TGTGCCAGCAGTCCGGACGGTCAGGGCGAGCAGTACTTC.

The chain employs TRBV5-4 and TRBJ1-4, with TRBD1 matching 7 bases. Trimming cost V 3 bases and J 8 bases; bases outside gene matches: 7. Germline CDR1 SGHNT, CDR2 YYREEE (reference sequence). This CDR3 is built from 14 residues. The CDR3 DNA follows: TGTGCCAGCAGCTACCGGGACAGTATGGAAAAACTGTTTTTT. Translated, it gives CASSYRDSMEKLFF.

The chain joins TRBV2 to TRBJ1-4; 9 bases line up with TRBD1. The germline V gene encodes CDR1 SNHLY and CDR2 FYNNEI. Germline trimming cut 6 bases from V and 5 bases from J; bases unmatched to any gene: 7. The CDR3 totals 15 residues. CDR3 region: CASRARTGENEKLFF. In nucleotides, the CDR3 is TGTGCCAGCAGAGCCCGGACAGGGGAAAATGAAAAACTGTTTTTT.

This chain joins TRBV5-1 and TRBJ2-2, with 9 bases fitting TRBD1. V shed 0 bases, J shed 7 bases, and the junction held 7 bases outside the gene matches. Per germline, CDR1 SGHRS and CDR2 YFSETQ. The CDR3 is 16 amino acids. CDR3 bases: TGCGCCAGCAGCTTGGTGGGACAGGGCCAGTACGGGGAGCTGTTTTTT. This codes for CASSLVGQGQYGELFF. The variable domain in full, with the rest retrieved from reference TRBV5-1 and TRBJ2-2, is KAGVTQTPRYLIKTRGQQVTLSCSPISGHRSVSWYQQTPGQGLQFLFEYFSETQRNKGNFPGRFSGRQFSNSRSEMNVSTLELGDSALYLCASSLVGQGQYGELFFGEGSRLTVL.